This paragraph covers one T cell receptor beta chain sequence. In the study's own analysis: Nucleated cell counts were estimated from reference gene primer amplification. Here immunoSEQ multiplex PCR was the method, and the copy in TCRdb shows in-frame clones only, minus some. D and trimming were read from the DNA, whereas the V and J calls and clone size are those reported in that table. The data contain tens of thousands of clones, 88% of them singletons. The data originate from a study of blood T cell repertoires in COVID-19. Study in general: There were acute and convalescent COVID-19 samples, and they came from the United States, Italy and Spain. From T cells, B-cell-depleted T cells, or PBMCs came the material, which was cDNA or gDNA.

The CDR3 sequence is 14 residues long. Germline-derived CDR1 and CDR2 are WSHSY and SAAADI. The V gene end was trimmed by 6 bases and the J gene end by 1 base; junction bases not matched to a gene: 2. V and J are TRBV10-2 and TRBJ2-3; 9 positions agree with TRBD1. The source material was peripheral blood. The clonotype comes from a human donor in a cohort sampled during active COVID-19. Written as DNA, the CDR3 is TGCGCCAGCAGAGGACAGGGGCGCACAGATACGCAGTATTTT. As protein: CASRGQGRTDTQYF.